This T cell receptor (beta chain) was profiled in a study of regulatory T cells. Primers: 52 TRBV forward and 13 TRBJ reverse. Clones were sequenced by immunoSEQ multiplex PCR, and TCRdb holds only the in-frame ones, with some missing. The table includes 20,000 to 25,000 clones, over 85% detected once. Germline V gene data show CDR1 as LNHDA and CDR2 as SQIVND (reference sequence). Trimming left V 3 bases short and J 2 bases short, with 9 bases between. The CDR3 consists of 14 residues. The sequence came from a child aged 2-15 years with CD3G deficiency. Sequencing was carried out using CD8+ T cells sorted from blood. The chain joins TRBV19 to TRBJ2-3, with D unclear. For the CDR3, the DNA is TGTGCCAGTAGTATGTCTGGGAACACAGATACGCAGTATTTT. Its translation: CASSMSGNTDTQYF.